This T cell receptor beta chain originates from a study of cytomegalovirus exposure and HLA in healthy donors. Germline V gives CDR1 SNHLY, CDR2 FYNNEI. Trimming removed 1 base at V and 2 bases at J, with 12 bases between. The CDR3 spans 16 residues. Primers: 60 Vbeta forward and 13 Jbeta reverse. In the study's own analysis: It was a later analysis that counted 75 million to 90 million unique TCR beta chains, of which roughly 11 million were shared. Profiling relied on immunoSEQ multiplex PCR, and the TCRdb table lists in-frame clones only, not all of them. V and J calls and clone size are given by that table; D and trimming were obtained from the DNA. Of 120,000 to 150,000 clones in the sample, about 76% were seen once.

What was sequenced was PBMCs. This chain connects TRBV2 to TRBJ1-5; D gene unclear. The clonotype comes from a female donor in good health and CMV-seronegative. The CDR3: CASSEGRARGNQPQHF. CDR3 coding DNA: TGTGCCAGCAGTGAAGGAAGGGCGCGGGGCAATCAGCCCCAGCATTTT.